Detailed here is one T cell receptor beta chain. Antigen specificity is unknown. Documented time point: blood from clinic visit 5 months post-surgery; TSC patient then seizure free. The data originate from a study of brain T cells in children with intractable seizures. Study-level results: Pre- and post-surgery blood differed in depth, so pre-surgery absences may be undersampling.

Sequencing used immunoSEQ multiplex PCR; TCRdb keeps in-frame clones, though not all of them. The sample yields about 340,000 clones, about 93% seen once. V lost 3 bases, J lost 4 bases, and 1 base stayed unmatched. Germline values: CDR1 KGHSH, CDR2 LQKENI. This CDR3 region has 15 residues. This sequence was found in a boy under two years old with tuberous sclerosis and intractable seizures. The material sequenced was peripheral blood, taken roughly 5 months after surgery. The V gene is TRBV18, the J gene TRBJ2-3, with TRBD2 matching over 13 bases. The CDR3 loop is CASSPTSGGADTQYF. CDR3 bases: TGTGCCAGCTCACCCACTAGCGGGGGGGCAGATACGCAGTATTTT.